The clone carrying this T cell receptor (beta chain) was seen repeatedly, ten times or more. Antigen specificity is unknown. This record comes from a study of T-cell reconstitution after alpha-beta-depleted transplantation in children. Study-level findings and limits: It was reported that alpha-beta T cells came from several hundred expanded graft clones (about two months after transplant).

Construction of the TCRbeta library involved unique molecular identifiers. TCRdb reprocessed the PCR reads via MiXCR and lists one record per CDR3 protein. The table has about 6,200 distinct CDR3 sequences, roughly 15% seen once; the top ten hold nearly 6%. The germline V and J ends were trimmed by 6 bases and 8 bases, with 15 bases remaining between them. The CDR3 extends over 13 amino acids. This TCR came from a boy aged 5 to 17 with acute lymphoblastic leukemia, due to receive a stem cell transplant. This chain connects TRBV12-3 or TRBV12-4 to TRBJ2-3; D may be TRBD1 or TRBD2 (5 bases each). The sequences come from PBMCs, collected before TCRalphabeta/CD19-depleted stem cell transplant. CDR3: CASSPKGTSTQYF. CDR3 in DNA: TGTGCCAGCAGCCCCAAGGGGACCTCTACGCAGTATTTT.